This TCR beta chain stems from a study of T cell responses to AZD1222 COVID-19 vaccine. The CDR3 extends over 12 amino acids. V lost 6 bases, J lost 8 bases, and 8 bases lay in between. A remark on this clone: Its antigen remains unidentified.

Produced via immunoSEQ multiplex PCR; TCRdb's table is partial and in-frame only. The sample has about 120,000 clones, roughly 87% seen once; the top ten hold around 10%. Study observations and caveats: All repertoire sampling was performed exclusively after the peak T cell response. White British donors predominated, females outnumbered males, and clonal diversity was possibly underestimated. Reports indicate that nearly half of spike-specific TCRs are directed at unmutated variant regions.

The receptor was derived from an adult in good health. This specimen was peripheral blood, taken on day 0 of AZD1222 vaccination. The chain recombines TRBV12-3 or TRBV12-4 with TRBJ1-6, with D perhaps TRBD1 (5 bases). CDR3 amino acids: CASSVGDSPLHF. CDR3 bases: TGTGCCAGCAGCGTGGGGGATTCACCCCTCCACTTT.